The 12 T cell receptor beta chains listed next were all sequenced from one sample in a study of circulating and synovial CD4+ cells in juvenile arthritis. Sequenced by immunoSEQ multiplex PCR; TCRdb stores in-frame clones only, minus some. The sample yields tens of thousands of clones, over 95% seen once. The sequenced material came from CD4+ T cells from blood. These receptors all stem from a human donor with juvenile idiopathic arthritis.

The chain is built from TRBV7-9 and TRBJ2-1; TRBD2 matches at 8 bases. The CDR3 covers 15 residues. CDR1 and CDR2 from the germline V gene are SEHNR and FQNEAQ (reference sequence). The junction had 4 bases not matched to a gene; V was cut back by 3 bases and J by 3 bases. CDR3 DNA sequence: TGTGCCAGCAGCTTCTCCAGCGGGAGCTACAATGAGCAGTTCTTC. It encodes CASSFSSGSYNEQFF.

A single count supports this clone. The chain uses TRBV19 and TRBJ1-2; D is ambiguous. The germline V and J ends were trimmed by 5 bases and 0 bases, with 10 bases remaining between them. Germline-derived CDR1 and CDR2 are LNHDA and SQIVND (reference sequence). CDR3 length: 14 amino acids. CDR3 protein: CASSSIFSNYGYTF. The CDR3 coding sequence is TGTGCCAGTAGTTCTATTTTTTCTAACTATGGCTACACCTTC.

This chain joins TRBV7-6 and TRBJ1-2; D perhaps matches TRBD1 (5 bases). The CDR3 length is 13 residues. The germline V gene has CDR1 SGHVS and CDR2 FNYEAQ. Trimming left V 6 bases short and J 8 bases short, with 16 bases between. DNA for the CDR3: TGTGCCAGCAGAGCCACGGGGCGGGGGGGCTACACCTTC. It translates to CASRATGRGGYTF. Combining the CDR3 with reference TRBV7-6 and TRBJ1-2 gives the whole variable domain GAGVSQSPRYKVTKRGQDVALRCDPISGHVSLYWYRQALGQGPEFLTYFNYEAQQDKSGLPNDRFSAERPEGSISTLTIQRTEQRDSAMYRCASRATGRGGYTFGSGTRLTVV.

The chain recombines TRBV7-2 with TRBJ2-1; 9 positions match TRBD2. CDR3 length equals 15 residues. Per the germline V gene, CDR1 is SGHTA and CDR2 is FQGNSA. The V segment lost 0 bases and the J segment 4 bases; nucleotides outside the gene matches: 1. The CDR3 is CASSLAAGGYNEQFF. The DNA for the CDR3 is TGTGCCAGCAGCTTAGCAGCGGGGGGATACAATGAGCAGTTCTTC.

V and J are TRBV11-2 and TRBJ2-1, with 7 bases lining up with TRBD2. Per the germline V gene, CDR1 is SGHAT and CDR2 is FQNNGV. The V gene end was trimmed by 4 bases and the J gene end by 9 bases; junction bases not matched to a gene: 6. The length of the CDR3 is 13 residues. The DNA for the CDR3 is TGTGCCAGCAGCTCCCTAACGGGAGGTGAGCAGTTCTTC. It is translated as CASSSLTGGEQFF.

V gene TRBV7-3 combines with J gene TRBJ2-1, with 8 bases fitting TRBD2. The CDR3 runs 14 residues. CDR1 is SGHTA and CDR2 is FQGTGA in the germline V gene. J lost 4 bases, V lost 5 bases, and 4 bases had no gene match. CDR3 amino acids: CASSPGTSYNEQFF. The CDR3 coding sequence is TGTGCCAGCAGCCCCGGGACTAGTTACAATGAGCAGTTCTTC.

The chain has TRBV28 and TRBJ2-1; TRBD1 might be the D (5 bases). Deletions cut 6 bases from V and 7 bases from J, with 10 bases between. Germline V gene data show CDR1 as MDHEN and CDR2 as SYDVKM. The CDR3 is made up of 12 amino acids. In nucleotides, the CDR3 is TGTGCCAGCAGGTCGACAGTTAATGAGCAGTTCTTC. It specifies CASRSTVNEQFF.

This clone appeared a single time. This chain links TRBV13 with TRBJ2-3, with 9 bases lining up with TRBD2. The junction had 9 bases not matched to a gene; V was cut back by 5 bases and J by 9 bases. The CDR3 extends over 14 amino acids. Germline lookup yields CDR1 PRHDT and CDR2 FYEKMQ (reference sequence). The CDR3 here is CASSGASGVITQYF. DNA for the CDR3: TGTGCCAGCAGCGGCGCTAGCGGGGTTATAACGCAGTATTTT.

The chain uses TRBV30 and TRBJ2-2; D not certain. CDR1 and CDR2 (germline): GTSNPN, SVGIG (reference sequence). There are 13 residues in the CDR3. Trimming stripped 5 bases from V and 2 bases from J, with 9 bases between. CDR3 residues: CAWVERNTGELFF. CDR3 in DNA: TGTGCCTGGGTAGAGCGAAACACCGGGGAGCTGTTTTTT.

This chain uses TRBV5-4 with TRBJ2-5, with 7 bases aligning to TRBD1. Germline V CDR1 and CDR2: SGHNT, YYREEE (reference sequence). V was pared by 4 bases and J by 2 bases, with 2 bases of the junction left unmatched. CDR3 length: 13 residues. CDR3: CASSRDRQETQYF. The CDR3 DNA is TGTGCCAGCAGCCGGGACAGACAAGAGACCCAGTACTTC.

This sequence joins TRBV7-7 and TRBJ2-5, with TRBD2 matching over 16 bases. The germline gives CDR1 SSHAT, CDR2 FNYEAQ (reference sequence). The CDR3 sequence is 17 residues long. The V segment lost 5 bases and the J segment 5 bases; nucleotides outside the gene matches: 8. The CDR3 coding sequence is TGTGCCAGCAGCCGGGGGACTAGCGGGGGGGCCTGGGAGACCCAGTACTTC. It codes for CASSRGTSGGAWETQYF.

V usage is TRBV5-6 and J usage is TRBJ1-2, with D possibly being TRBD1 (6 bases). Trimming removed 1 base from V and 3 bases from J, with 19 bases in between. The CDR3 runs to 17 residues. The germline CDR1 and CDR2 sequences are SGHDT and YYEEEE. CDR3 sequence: CASSLRAGATGDYGYTF. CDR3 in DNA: TGTGCCAGCAGCTTGCGGGCAGGGGCTACCGGAGACTATGGCTACACCTTC.